Below, 18 T cell receptor beta chains from the same sample are listed, as sequenced in a study of shared clonotypes between healthy human individuals. The table came from immunoSEQ multiplex PCR; TCRdb's copy has only in-frame clones and leaves some out. This sample carries about 480,000 clones, nearly 80% of them seen once, and the ten largest clones take 9.5% to 15%. Material for sequencing was PBMCs. The source of these receptors is a middle-aged woman in good health. Some clones in this sample may be carry-over from other donors' samples.

This clone was seen ten or more times. The J gene is TRBJ2-3, the V gene TRBV14, with D perhaps matching TRBD1 (5 bases). This CDR3 is built from 16 residues. Per the germline V gene, CDR1 is SGHDN and CDR2 is FVKESK. The V gene lost 3 bases and the J gene lost 0 bases, with 13 bases spanning the gap. CDR3 coding DNA: TGTGCCAGCAGCCAGGGTGGACAATCTAGCACAGATACGCAGTATTTT. This translates into CASSQGGQSSTDTQYF.

The J gene is TRBJ2-7, the V gene TRBV21-1. TRBV21-1 is a pseudogene. CDR3 size: 10 residues. The CDR3 coding sequence is TGTGCCAGCAGGCCCAACGAGCAGTACTTC. It specifies CASRPNEQYF.

The table lists this clone with many counts. The chain couples TRBV7-8 to TRBJ2-7; the D is unclear. Trimming pared 0 bases from V and 3 bases from J, leaving 6 bases between. CDR3 size: 13 residues. CDR1 and CDR2 from the germline V gene are SGHVS and FQNEAQ. This chain's CDR3 is CASSLAPYYEQYF. For the CDR3, the DNA is TGTGCCAGCAGCTTAGCCCCATACTACGAGCAGTACTTC.

The V and J genes are TRBV19 and TRBJ1-1; D possibly corresponds to TRBD1 (5 bases). CDR1 and CDR2 from the germline V gene are LNHDA and SQIVND (reference sequence). V was cut by 4 bases and J by 4 bases, with 16 bases left in between. The CDR3 length is 15 residues. DNA of the CDR3: TGTGCCAGTAGTAAGGGGTCCGGGGGGATCACTGAAGCTTTCTTT. It codes for CASSKGSGGITEAFF.

V and J are TRBV7-2 and TRBJ1-2; 8 nucleotides agree with TRBD1. V was clipped by 5 bases and J by 5 bases; unmatched bases: 16. Per germline, CDR1 SGHTA and CDR2 FQGNSA. The CDR3 sequence is 17 residues long. The CDR3 spells CASSQRQGRSVGYGYTF. The CDR3, as DNA: TGTGCCAGCAGCCAAAGACAGGGGCGCAGTGTTGGGTATGGCTACACCTTC.

The V call is TRBV7-9, the J call TRBJ1-1; D remains ambiguous. CDR3 length: 11 residues. Germline lookup yields CDR1 SEHNR and CDR2 FQNEAQ (reference sequence). V lost 6 bases and J lost 11, with 13 bases in between. The CDR3 DNA is TGTGCCAGCAGTCCCCAGGTCGTGGCTTTCTTT. This codes for CASSPQVVAFF.

The J gene is TRBJ1-6, the V gene TRBV6-5, with 8 bases matching TRBD1. With 0 bases clipped from V and 9 bases from J, the junction kept 4 bases outside the gene matches. The CDR3 runs 15 residues. Germline V gene lookup returns CDR1 MNHEY and CDR2 SVGAGI. In DNA form, the CDR3 reads TGTGCCAGCAGTTACTCCCCTGACAGGGGTTCACCCCTCCACTTT. The encoded protein is CASSYSPDRGSPLHF.

The rearrangement uses TRBV27 and TRBJ1-2; D perhaps matches TRBD1 (5 bases). Germline CDR1 and CDR2: MNHEY and SMNVEV (reference sequence). This CDR3 is 15 amino acids long. Trimming removed 3 bases at V and 4 bases at J, with 15 bases between. CDR3 protein: CASSFRRDQLYGYTF. The CDR3 DNA reads TGTGCCAGCAGTTTCCGGCGGGACCAACTCTATGGCTACACCTTC.

V gene TRBV5-1 combines with J gene TRBJ2-3, with 7 bases aligning to TRBD2. The germline V gene encodes CDR1 SGHRS and CDR2 YFSETQ. This CDR3 is 16 amino acids long. V lost 2 bases to trimming and J lost 2 bases; unmatched junction nucleotides: 8. For the CDR3, the DNA is TGCGCCAGCAGCTTAGACGGGACTACGATCACAGATACGCAGTATTTT. This gives the protein CASSLDGTTITDTQYF.

The chain carries TRBV11-2 and TRBJ2-1, with TRBD2 as a possible D gene (6 bases). Trimming removed 1 base from V and 10 bases from J, with 17 bases in between. The length of the CDR3 is 15 residues. The germline CDR1 and CDR2 sequences are SGHAT and FQNNGV. In DNA form, the CDR3 reads TGTGCCAGCAGCTTAGGCCCCTCCATTGCGGGGGAGCAGTTCTTC. Its protein product is CASSLGPSIAGEQFF.

The rearrangement uses TRBV6-1 and TRBJ1-5, with no clear D. CDR1 and CDR2 (germline): MNHNS, SASEGT. The CDR3 spans 12 residues. The V end was cut by 3 bases, the J end by 7 bases, with 7 bases between. The CDR3 region is CASSDGVQPQHF. The CDR3 coding sequence is TGTGCCAGCAGTGATGGGGTGCAGCCCCAGCATTTT.

This clone was seen only a few times. V usage is TRBV19 and J usage is TRBJ2-6, with TRBD2 as a possible D gene (6 bases). The CDR3 consists of 16 residues. V was clipped by 5 bases and J by 2 bases, with 13 bases between them. Germline CDR1 reads LNHDA; CDR2 reads SQIVND (reference sequence). The CDR3 DNA sequence: TGTGCCAGTAGTGTTGCGACTAGTGCTGGGGCCAACGTCCTGACTTTC. It is translated as CASSVATSAGANVLTF.

The genes are TRBV5-1 and TRBJ1-2, with 8 bases identical to TRBD1. Germline CDR1 reads SGHRS; CDR2 reads YFSETQ. The CDR3 spans 16 residues. V lost 0 bases and J lost 5; bases outside the gene matches: 9. The CDR3 coding sequence is TGCGCCAGCAGCTTGGCTCTAGGACAGGGCCATTATGGCTACACCTTC. Amino acid sequence: CASSLALGQGHYGYTF.

This sequence joins TRBV10-1 and TRBJ1-2, with TRBD1 as a possible D gene (5 bases). The CDR3 loop spans 20 amino acids. CDR1 and CDR2 (germline): WNHNN, SYGVQD (reference sequence). V shed 0 bases and J shed 1 base, with 24 bases lying between them. The CDR3 DNA is TGCGCCAGCAGTGAGTCGACAATGGGGGGGACTCGACCCCATAACTATGGCTACACCTTC. Its protein is CASSESTMGGTRPHNYGYTF.

The chain couples TRBV7-9 to TRBJ1-4, with TRBD1 matching 7 bases. With V trimmed by 4 bases and J by 13 bases, 6 bases remained unmatched. This CDR3 has 12 residues. Germline loops: CDR1 SEHNR, CDR2 FQNEAQ (reference sequence). CDR3 sequence: CASSSQTGRLFF. CDR3 coding DNA: TGTGCCAGCAGCTCCCAGACAGGGAGACTGTTTTTT.

The table lists this clone with a few counts. V and J are TRBV7-9 and TRBJ2-7; no clear D gene. The CDR3 is 14 amino acids. V was pared by 0 bases and J by 3 bases, with 9 bases between. CDR1 and CDR2 (germline): SEHNR, FQNEAQ (reference sequence). The CDR3: CASSLAVGIYEQYF. The CDR3 nucleotides read TGTGCCAGCAGCTTAGCGGTGGGTATCTACGAGCAGTACTTC.

The sample holds a few counts of this clone. J is TRBJ2-2 and V is TRBV21-1; the table's TRBD1 call for D was not verified on the DNA. TRBV21-1 is designated a pseudogene. The CDR3 spans 17 residues. The CDR3: CASSKGWETGYTGELFF. DNA for the CDR3: TGTGCCAGCAGCAAGGGCTGGGAGACAGGGTACACCGGGGAGCTGTTTTTT.

This clone showed up many times. The chain links TRBV27 to TRBJ2-1; possible D gene TRBD2, 6 bases. The CDR3 has 15 amino acids. In germline, CDR1 is MNHEY, CDR2 SMNVEV (reference sequence). Between the trimmed V and J ends, which lost 5 bases and 3 bases, there was a span of 14 bases. This CDR3 is CASSRRGGDYNEQFF. DNA of the CDR3: TGTGCCAGCAGTCGTAGGGGCGGGGACTACAATGAGCAGTTCTTC.